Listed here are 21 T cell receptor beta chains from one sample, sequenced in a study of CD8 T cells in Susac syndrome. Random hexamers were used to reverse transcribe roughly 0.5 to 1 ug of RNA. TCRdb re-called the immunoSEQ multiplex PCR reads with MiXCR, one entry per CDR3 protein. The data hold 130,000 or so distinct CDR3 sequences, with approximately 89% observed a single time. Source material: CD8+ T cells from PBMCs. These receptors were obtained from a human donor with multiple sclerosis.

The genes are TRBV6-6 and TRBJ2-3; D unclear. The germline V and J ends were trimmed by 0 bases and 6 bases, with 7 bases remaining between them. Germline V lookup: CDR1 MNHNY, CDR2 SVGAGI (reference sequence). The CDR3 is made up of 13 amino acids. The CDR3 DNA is TGTGCCAGCAGTTACTCGTCTCACGATACGCAGTATTTT. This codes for CASSYSSHDTQYF.

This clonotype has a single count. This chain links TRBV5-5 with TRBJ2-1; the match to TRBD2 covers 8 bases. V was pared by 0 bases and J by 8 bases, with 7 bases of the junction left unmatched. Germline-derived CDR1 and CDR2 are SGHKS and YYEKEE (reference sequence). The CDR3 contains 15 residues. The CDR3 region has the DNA TGTGCCAGCAGCTTGGACCGGGAGGGCCTCGATGAGCAGTTCTTC. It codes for CASSLDREGLDEQFF.

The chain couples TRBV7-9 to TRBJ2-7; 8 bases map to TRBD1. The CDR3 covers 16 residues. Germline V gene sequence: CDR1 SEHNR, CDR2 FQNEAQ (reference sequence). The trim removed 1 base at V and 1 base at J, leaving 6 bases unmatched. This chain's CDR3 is CASSLVGQGASYEQYF. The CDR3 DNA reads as TGTGCCAGCAGCTTAGTAGGACAGGGTGCGTCCTACGAGCAGTACTTC.

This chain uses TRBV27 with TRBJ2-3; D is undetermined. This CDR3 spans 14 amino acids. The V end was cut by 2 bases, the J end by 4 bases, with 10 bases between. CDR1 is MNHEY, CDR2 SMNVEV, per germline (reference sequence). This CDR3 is CASSLGVWADTQYF. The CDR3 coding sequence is TGTGCCAGCAGTTTAGGGGTATGGGCAGATACGCAGTATTTT.

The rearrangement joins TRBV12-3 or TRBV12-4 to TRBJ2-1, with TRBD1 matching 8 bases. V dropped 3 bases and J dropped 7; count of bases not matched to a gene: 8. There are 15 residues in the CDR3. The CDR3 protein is CASSLVAGGVNEQFF. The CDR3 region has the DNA TGTGCCAGCAGTTTGGTGGCAGGGGGCGTGAATGAGCAGTTCTTC.

The CDR3 spells CAWNTGTGHSGNTIYF. For the CDR3, the DNA is TGTGCCTGGAACACCGGGACAGGTCACTCTGGAAACACCATATATTTT. The chain combines TRBV30 with TRBJ1-3, with 8 nucleotides matching TRBD1. From germline, CDR1 is GTSNPN and CDR2 SVGIG (reference sequence). The length of the CDR3 is 16 residues. V dropped 4 bases and J dropped 0; count of bases not matched to a gene: 8. The variable domain in full, completed from reference TRBV30 and TRBJ1-3, reads SQTIHQWPATLVQPVGSPLSLECTVEGTSNPNLYWYRQAAGRGLQLLFYSVGIGQISSEVPQNLSASRPQDRQFILSSKKLLLSDSGFYLCAWNTGTGHSGNTIYFGEGSWLTVV.

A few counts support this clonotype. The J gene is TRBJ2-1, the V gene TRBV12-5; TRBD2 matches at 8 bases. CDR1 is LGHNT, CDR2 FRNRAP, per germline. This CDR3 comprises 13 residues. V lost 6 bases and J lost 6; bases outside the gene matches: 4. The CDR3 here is CASGSGGGNEQFF. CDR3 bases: TGTGCTAGTGGGTCCGGGGGGGGCAATGAGCAGTTCTTC.

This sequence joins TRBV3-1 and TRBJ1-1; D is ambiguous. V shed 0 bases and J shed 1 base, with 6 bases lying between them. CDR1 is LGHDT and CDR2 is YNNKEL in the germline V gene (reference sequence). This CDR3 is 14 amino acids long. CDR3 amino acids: CASSQDGENTEAFF. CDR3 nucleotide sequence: TGTGCCAGCAGCCAAGATGGGGAGAACACTGAAGCTTTCTTT.

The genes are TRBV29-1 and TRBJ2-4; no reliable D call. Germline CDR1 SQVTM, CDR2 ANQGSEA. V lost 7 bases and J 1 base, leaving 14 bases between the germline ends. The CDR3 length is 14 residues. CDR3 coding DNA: TGCAGCGCCTCACATCCTATTGCCAAAAACATTCAGTACTTC. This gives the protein CSASHPIAKNIQYF.

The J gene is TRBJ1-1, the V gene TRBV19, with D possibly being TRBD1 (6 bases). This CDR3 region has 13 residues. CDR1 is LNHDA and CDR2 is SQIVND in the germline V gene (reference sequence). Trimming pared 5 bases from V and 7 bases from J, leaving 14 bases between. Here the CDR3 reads CASSWGGGGEAFF. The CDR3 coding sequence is TGTGCCAGTAGTTGGGGGGGCGGGGGTGAAGCTTTCTTT.

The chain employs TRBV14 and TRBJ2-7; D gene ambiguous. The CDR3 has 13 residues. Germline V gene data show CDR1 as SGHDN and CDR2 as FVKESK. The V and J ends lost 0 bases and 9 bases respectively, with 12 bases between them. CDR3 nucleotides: TGTGCCAGCAGCCAAGACTCGCTCCGGTCGCAGTACTTC. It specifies CASSQDSLRSQYF.

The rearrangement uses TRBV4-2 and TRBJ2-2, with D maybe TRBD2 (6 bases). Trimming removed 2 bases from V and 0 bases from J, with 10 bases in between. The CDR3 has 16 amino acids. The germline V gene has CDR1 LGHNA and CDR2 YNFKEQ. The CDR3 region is CASSQLAPANTGELFF. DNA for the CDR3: TGTGCCAGCAGCCAACTAGCGCCTGCGAACACCGGGGAGCTGTTTTTT.

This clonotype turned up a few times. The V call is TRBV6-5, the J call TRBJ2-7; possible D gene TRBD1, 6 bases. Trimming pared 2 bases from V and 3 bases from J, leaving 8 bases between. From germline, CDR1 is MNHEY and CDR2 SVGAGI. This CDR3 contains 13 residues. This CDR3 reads CASSYGRGYEQYF. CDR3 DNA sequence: TGTGCCAGCAGTTACGGCAGGGGCTACGAGCAGTACTTC.

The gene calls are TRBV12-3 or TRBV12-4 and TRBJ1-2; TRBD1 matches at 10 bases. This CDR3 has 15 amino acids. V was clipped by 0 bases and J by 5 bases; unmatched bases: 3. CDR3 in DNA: TGTGCCAGCAGTTTAGCGACAGGGGGCGTGTATGGCTACACCTTC. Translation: CASSLATGGVYGYTF.

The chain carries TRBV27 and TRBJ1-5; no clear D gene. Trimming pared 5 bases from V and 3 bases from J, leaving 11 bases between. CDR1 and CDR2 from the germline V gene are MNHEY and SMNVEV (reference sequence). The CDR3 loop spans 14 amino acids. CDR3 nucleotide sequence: TGTGCCAGCAGTCCAGGACGGGACAATCAGCCCCAGCATTTT. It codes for CASSPGRDNQPQHF.

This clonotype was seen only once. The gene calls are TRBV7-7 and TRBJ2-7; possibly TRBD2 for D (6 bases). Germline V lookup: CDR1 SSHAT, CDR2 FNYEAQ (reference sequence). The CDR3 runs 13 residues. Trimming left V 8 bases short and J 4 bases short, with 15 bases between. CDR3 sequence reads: CASAWGSGYEQYF. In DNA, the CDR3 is TGTGCCAGCGCCTGGGGTAGCGGATACGAGCAGTACTTC.

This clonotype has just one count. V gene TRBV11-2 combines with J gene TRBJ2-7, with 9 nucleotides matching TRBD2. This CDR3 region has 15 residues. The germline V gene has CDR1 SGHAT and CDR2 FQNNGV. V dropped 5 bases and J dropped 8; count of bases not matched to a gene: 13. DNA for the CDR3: TGTGCCAGCAGCCCCGGGGTAGCGGGAGTACTACAGCAGTACTTC. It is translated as CASSPGVAGVLQQYF.

DNA of the CDR3: TGTGCCAGCAGCTTGCGCCTCCGCCACTATGGCTACACCTTC. It encodes CASSLRLRHYGYTF. The chain uses TRBV5-8 and TRBJ1-2; D is unresolved. The CDR3 spans 14 residues. The V gene lost 1 base and the J gene lost 3 bases, with 10 bases spanning the gap. Germline lookup yields CDR1 SGHTS and CDR2 YDEGEE. The variable domain in full, completed from reference TRBV5-8 and TRBJ1-2, reads EAGVTQSPTHLIKTRGQQATLRCSPISGHTSVYWYQQALGLGLQFLLWYDEGEERNRGNFPPRFSGRQFPNYSSELNVNALELEDSALYLCASSLRLRHYGYTFGSGTRLTVV.

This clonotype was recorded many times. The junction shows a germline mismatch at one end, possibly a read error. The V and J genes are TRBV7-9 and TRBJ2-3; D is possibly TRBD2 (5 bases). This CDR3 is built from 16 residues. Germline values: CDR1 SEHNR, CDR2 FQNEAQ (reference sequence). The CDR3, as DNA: TGCGCCAGCAGCCAACCTAACTACCCGACCGGGGAAACGCAGTATTTT. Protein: CASSQPNYPTGETQYF.

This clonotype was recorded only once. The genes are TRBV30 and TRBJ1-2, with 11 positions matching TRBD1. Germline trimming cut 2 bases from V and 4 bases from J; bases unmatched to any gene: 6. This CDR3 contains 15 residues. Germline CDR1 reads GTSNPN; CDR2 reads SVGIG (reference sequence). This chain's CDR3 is CAWSFGQGASYGYTF. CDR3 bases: TGTGCCTGGAGTTTTGGACAGGGGGCATCCTATGGCTACACCTTC.

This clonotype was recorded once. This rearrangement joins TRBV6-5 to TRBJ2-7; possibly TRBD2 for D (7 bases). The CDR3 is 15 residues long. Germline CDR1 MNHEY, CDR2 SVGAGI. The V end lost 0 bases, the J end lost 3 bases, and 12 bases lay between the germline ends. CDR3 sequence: CASSYSGGGVYEQYF. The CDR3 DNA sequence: TGTGCCAGCAGTTACTCGGGAGGGGGTGTCTACGAGCAGTACTTC.